The 8 T cell receptor beta chains presented below share a single source sample, sequenced in a study of type 1 regulatory T cells. One entry per CDR3 protein, called by TCRdb with MiXCR from the reads. In the table there are some 90,000 distinct CDR3 sequences, around a third of which are singletons. Specimen: CD4+ T cells, either the whole sample or a sorted fraction (not recorded which). All receptors derive from a human donor in good health.

The rearrangement uses TRBV28 and TRBJ2-1; D may be TRBD1 (7 bases). Trimming removed 6 bases from V and 7 bases from J, with 16 bases in between. The germline gives CDR1 MDHEN, CDR2 SYDVKM. This CDR3 is built from 14 residues. CDR3 sequence reads: CASSQGGPINEQFF. CDR3 coding DNA: TGTGCCAGCAGCCAGGGGGGACCCATAAATGAGCAGTTCTTC.

CDR3 nucleotide sequence: TGTGCCACCAGCAGAGATATCAGCCTAGCGGGAGACATTCAGTACTTC. This gives the protein CATSRDISLAGDIQYF. The genes are TRBV15 and TRBJ2-4; the match to TRBD2 covers 10 bases. Germline-derived CDR1 and CDR2 are LNHNV and YYDKDF (reference sequence). The junction had 7 bases not matched to a gene; V was cut back by 0 bases and J by 8 bases. CDR3 length equals 16 residues.

The chain employs TRBV7-2 and TRBJ2-3; a weak D match, TRBD2 (5 bases). Trimming removed 5 bases from V and 4 bases from J, with 13 bases in between. The CDR3 spans 14 residues. Germline V gene data show CDR1 as SGHTA and CDR2 as FQGNSA. This CDR3 is CASSPGSVADTQYF. The CDR3 DNA is TGTGCCAGCAGCCCGGGGTCGGTGGCAGATACGCAGTATTTT.

This clonotype was detected a few times. The chain carries TRBV11-2 and TRBJ2-2; no definite D call. Trimming removed 5 bases from V and 6 bases from J, with 7 bases in between. The CDR3 contains 12 residues. CDR1 is SGHAT and CDR2 is FQNNGV in the germline V gene. The CDR3 loop is CASSPWAGELFF. In DNA form, the CDR3 reads TGTGCCAGCAGCCCCTGGGCCGGGGAGCTGTTTTTT.

The chain joins TRBV15 to TRBJ2-1, with D perhaps matching TRBD2 (5 bases). Germline CDR1 and CDR2: LNHNV and YYDKDF (reference sequence). This CDR3 spans 13 amino acids. The V gene lost 1 base and the J gene lost 5 bases, with 6 bases spanning the gap. CDR3 loop: CATSRAGNNEQFF. For the CDR3, the DNA is TGTGCCACCAGCAGAGCGGGAAACAATGAGCAGTTCTTC.

This clonotype was recorded only once. The V and J genes are TRBV7-2 and TRBJ1-1; 10 positions match TRBD1. The trim removed 5 bases at V and 4 bases at J, leaving 13 bases unmatched. The V gene's germline CDR1 is SGHTA and CDR2 FQGNSA. The CDR3 sequence is 17 residues long. The CDR3 loop reads CASSKQTGGGVPTEAFF. CDR3 bases: TGTGCCAGCAGCAAACAGACAGGGGGCGGCGTCCCCACTGAAGCTTTCTTT.

V usage is TRBV5-4 and J usage is TRBJ1-1; possibly TRBD1 for D (5 bases). Germline V gene sequence: CDR1 SGHNT, CDR2 YYREEE (reference sequence). The CDR3 has 14 amino acids. The V end was cut by 4 bases, the J end by 2 bases, with 12 bases between. For the CDR3, the DNA is TGTGCCAGCAGCGGCGAGGGGACCAACACTGAAGCTTTCTTT. Translation: CASSGEGTNTEAFF.

The chain joins TRBV10-1 to TRBJ2-1; D not resolved. CDR1 and CDR2 (germline): WNHNN, SYGVQD (reference sequence). The CDR3 loop spans 12 amino acids. Trimming shortened V by 6 bases and J by 9 bases, and 12 bases separated the two germline ends. The CDR3 DNA sequence: TGCGCCAGCAGCGGCGGTGGTGGTGAGCAGTTCTTC. It specifies CASSGGGGEQFF.